These 24 T cell receptor beta chains originate from one sample sequenced in a study of T cell responses to AZD1222 COVID-19 vaccine (dated by TCRdb to the early 2020s). The time point label on this specimen signifies: baseline before first vaccination. Receptor amplification or capture employed the immunoSEQ multiplex PCR assay. Held by TCRdb, this immuneACCESS table contains in-frame sequences only and omits some clones. Under half of the omission traces to an unresolved V gene where checked; the cause of the rest is unknown. For this sample the table gives approximately 120,000 clones, of which approximately 90% were detected only once. Together, the top ten hold about 4.7% of the sample. Sample: peripheral blood, taken on day 0 of AZD1222 vaccination. The source of these receptors is an adult in good health.

This chain links TRBV7-6 with TRBJ1-2; maybe TRBD1 (5 bases). This CDR3 is built from 16 residues. The germline V gene has CDR1 SGHVS and CDR2 FNYEAQ. Trimming took 5 bases from V and 4 from J, leaving 20 bases between them. CDR3 nucleotide sequence: TGTGCCAGCAGCGCTCGGGTCGGGGCCCGTCTCTATGGCTACACCTTC. This codes for CASSARVGARLYGYTF.

V gene TRBV6-4 combines with J gene TRBJ2-1, with TRBD1 identical over 7 bases. The CDR3 has 13 amino acids. The V gene end was trimmed by 8 bases and the J gene end by 1 base; junction bases not matched to a gene: 2. Per the germline V gene, CDR1 is MRHNA and CDR2 is SNTAGT. This chain's CDR3 is CASVTGSYNEQFF. The CDR3 DNA is TGTGCCAGCGTGACAGGGTCCTACAATGAGCAGTTCTTC.

V usage is TRBV7-9 and J usage is TRBJ2-3; 12 positions match TRBD2. V gave up 3 bases and J gave up 2 bases; unmatched junction bases: 6. This CDR3 spans 17 amino acids. Germline lookup yields CDR1 SEHNR and CDR2 FQNEAQ (reference sequence). Here the CDR3 DNA reads TGTGCCAGCAGCTTTAGACTAGCGGGGGAAAACACAGATACGCAGTATTTT. Translated: CASSFRLAGENTDTQYF.

The chain links TRBV4-3 to TRBJ1-3, with 9 bases fitting TRBD1. The J segment lost 2 bases and the V segment lost 0 bases, leaving 5 bases of the junction unmatched. The germline gives CDR1 LGHNA, CDR2 YSLEER. This CDR3 region has 17 residues. The CDR3 sequence: CASSQDGTGTAGNTIYF. DNA of the CDR3: TGCGCCAGCAGCCAAGATGGGACAGGGACAGCTGGAAACACCATATATTTT.

The chain links TRBV4-1 to TRBJ1-5; the match to TRBD1 covers 8 bases. This CDR3 region has 16 residues. Trimming at V came to 4 bases and at J to 7 bases, leaving 12 bases not matched to a gene. Germline CDR1 is MGHRA and CDR2 is YSYEKL. CDR3 coding DNA: TGCGCCAGCAGCCTGGGCCACAGGGGGGAAGGCCAGCCCCAGCATTTT. Residues: CASSLGHRGEGQPQHF.

In this sample, this clone turned up once. The chain combines TRBV11-2 with TRBJ2-7, with D unclear. V was trimmed by 1 base and J by 0 bases, leaving 7 bases between them. Germline assignment: CDR1 SGHAT and CDR2 FQNNGV. CDR3 length equals 14 residues. CDR3 loop: CASSLAGSSYEQYF. In DNA, the CDR3 is TGTGCCAGCAGCTTAGCGGGCAGCTCCTACGAGCAGTACTTC.

The V gene is TRBV7-9, the J gene TRBJ1-2, with D tentatively TRBD1 (6 bases). This CDR3 comprises 16 residues. CDR1 is SEHNR, CDR2 FQNEAQ, per germline (reference sequence). The V gene lost 2 bases and the J gene lost 4 bases, with 17 bases spanning the gap. For the CDR3, the DNA is TGTGCCAGCAGCTTAAAAGTTTCGGGGGCGATCTATGGCTACACCTTC. Amino acid sequence: CASSLKVSGAIYGYTF.

The gene calls are TRBV7-2 and TRBJ2-5, with a tentative D call TRBD2 (7 bases). This CDR3 has 14 amino acids. Germline V gene lookup returns CDR1 SGHTA and CDR2 FQGNSA. The V end lost 5 bases, the J end lost 1 base, and 11 bases lay between the germline ends. The CDR3 spells CASSHGGAQETQYF. For the CDR3, the DNA is TGTGCCAGCAGCCATGGGGGGGCCCAAGAGACCCAGTACTTC.

The chain has TRBV7-2 and TRBJ2-2; 9 nucleotides match TRBD2. V lost 2 bases, J lost 4 bases, and 5 bases stayed unmatched. CDR1 is SGHTA and CDR2 is FQGNSA in the germline V gene. The CDR3 loop spans 16 amino acids. CDR3 nucleotide sequence: TGTGCCAGCAGCTTAAGGCTAGCGGGGTTCACCGGGGAGCTGTTTTTT. Translated, it gives CASSLRLAGFTGELFF.

The rearrangement links TRBV19 to TRBJ2-6; 7 positions match TRBD1. Per the germline V gene, CDR1 is LNHDA and CDR2 is SQIVND (reference sequence). The CDR3 loop spans 16 amino acids. The V segment lost 4 bases and the J segment 2 bases; nucleotides outside the gene matches: 5. The CDR3 DNA reads TGTGCCAGTAGTAGAAACAGGGGAGCTGGGGCCAACGTCCTGACTTTC. Protein sequence: CASSRNRGAGANVLTF. The full variable domain, completed using reference TRBV19 and TRBJ2-6, is DGGITQSPKYLFRKEGQNVTLSCEQNLNHDAMYWYRQDPGQGLRLIYYSQIVNDFQKGDIAEGYSVSREKKESFPLTVTSAQKNPTAFYLCASSRNRGAGANVLTFGAGSRLTVL.

This chain links TRBV4-3 with TRBJ2-1; unclear D gene. V gave up 0 bases and J gave up 6 bases, with 12 bases separating them. CDR3 length equals 15 residues. Germline loops: CDR1 LGHNA, CDR2 YSLEER. The CDR3 nucleotides are TGCGCCAGCAGCCAAGATCCCCGTTCCGCCAATGAGCAGTTCTTC. This codes for CASSQDPRSANEQFF.

The CDR3 DNA is TGTGCCAGCAGTCCGCTGAACTATGGCTACACCTTC. This sequence encodes CASSPLNYGYTF. The V gene is TRBV6-6, the J gene TRBJ1-2; D remains ambiguous. This CDR3 spans 12 amino acids. Germline values: CDR1 MNHNY, CDR2 SVGAGI (reference sequence). V was trimmed by 5 bases and J by 2 bases, leaving 6 bases between them.

The rearrangement uses TRBV12-3 or TRBV12-4 and TRBJ1-2, with D uncertain. Trimming left V 6 bases short and J 8 bases short, with 13 bases between. The CDR3 runs 12 residues. CDR3: CASSDQSLGYTF. The DNA of the CDR3 is TGTGCCAGCAGCGACCAATCCCTCGGCTACACCTTC.

The chain employs TRBV7-2 and TRBJ1-1; possibly TRBD1 for D (5 bases). V dropped 0 bases and J dropped 1 base, with 9 bases sitting between them. This CDR3 spans 15 amino acids. Germline CDR1 reads SGHTA; CDR2 reads FQGNSA. The CDR3 loop is CASSLAGTENTEAFF. CDR3 DNA sequence: TGTGCCAGCAGCTTAGCGGGGACTGAGAACACTGAAGCTTTCTTT. Full variable domain (outside the CDR3, taken from reference TRBV7-2 and TRBJ1-1): GAGVSQSPSNKVTEKGKDVELRCDPISGHTALYWYRQSLGQGLEFLIYFQGNSAPDKSGLPSDRFSAERTGGSVSTLTIQRTQQEDSAVYLCASSLAGTENTEAFFGQGTRLTVV.

The chain uses TRBV30 and TRBJ2-3; D may be TRBD1 (5 bases). Germline-derived CDR1 and CDR2 are GTSNPN and SVGIG (reference sequence). The CDR3 contains 15 residues. V shed 2 bases and J shed 0 bases, with 12 bases lying between them. CDR3 sequence reads: CAWSTGHRSTDTQYF. CDR3 bases: TGTGCCTGGAGTACCGGACACCGAAGCACAGATACGCAGTATTTT.

As DNA, the CDR3 is TGTGCCAGCAGCCAAGGGGCTGGCCCACGGACAGGGGGCTCTGACACTGAAGCTTTCTTT. It codes for CASSQGAGPRTGGSDTEAFF. The chain couples TRBV4-2 to TRBJ1-1; 11 bases line up with TRBD1. In germline, CDR1 is LGHNA, CDR2 YNFKEQ. Germline trimming cut 1 base from V and 3 bases from J; bases unmatched to any gene: 16. The length of the CDR3 is 20 residues.

This clone is medium-sized by share. V gene TRBV30 combines with J gene TRBJ1-4; a weak D match, TRBD1 (6 bases). The CDR3 is made up of 16 amino acids. V was clipped by 4 bases and J by 3 bases, with 18 bases between them. Germline assignment: CDR1 GTSNPN and CDR2 SVGIG (reference sequence). As DNA, the CDR3 is TGTGCCTGGATTGCGCGGGGGGCGCCGCCTAATGAAAAACTGTTTTTT. It specifies CAWIARGAPPNEKLFF.

This chain connects TRBV19 to TRBJ2-6, with D perhaps TRBD1 (6 bases). Germline assignment: CDR1 LNHDA and CDR2 SQIVND (reference sequence). Deletions cut 2 bases from V and 0 bases from J, with 11 bases between. CDR3 length: 17 residues. CDR3 nucleotides: TGTGCCAGTAGTATATTTGGGGGCGGCTCTGGGGCCAACGTCCTGACTTTC. Protein: CASSIFGGGSGANVLTF. The variable domain in full, completed from reference TRBV19 and TRBJ2-6, reads DGGITQSPKYLFRKEGQNVTLSCEQNLNHDAMYWYRQDPGQGLRLIYYSQIVNDFQKGDIAEGYSVSREKKESFPLTVTSAQKNPTAFYLCASSIFGGGSGANVLTFGAGSRLTVL.

The J gene is TRBJ2-7, the V gene TRBV24-1, with TRBD2 matching over 8 bases. In germline, CDR1 is KGHDR, CDR2 SFDVKD. CDR3 length equals 14 residues. Unmatched junction bases numbered 6, after V lost 5 bases and J lost 4 bases. CDR3 protein: CATSGGGPSYEQYF. The CDR3 bases are TGTGCCACCAGTGGCGGGGGGCCCTCATACGAGCAGTACTTC.

The chain joins TRBV7-9 to TRBJ2-7, with D perhaps matching TRBD1 (6 bases). The length of the CDR3 is 15 residues. The germline V and J ends were trimmed by 5 bases and 0 bases, with 14 bases remaining between them. Germline-derived CDR1 and CDR2 are SEHNR and FQNEAQ (reference sequence). CDR3 DNA sequence: TGTGCCAGCAGCCTAGAGACAGGCAGCTCCTACGAGCAGTACTTC. It encodes CASSLETGSSYEQYF.

The chain combines TRBV7-2 with TRBJ1-2; D gene ambiguous. With 2 bases removed from V and 4 bases from J, the gap between germline ends came to 11 bases. In germline, CDR1 is SGHTA, CDR2 FQGNSA. The CDR3 sequence is 14 residues long. Written as DNA, the CDR3 is TGTGCCAGCAGCTTACCCGGGTCGATCTATGGCTACACCTTC. This codes for CASSLPGSIYGYTF.

The chain carries TRBV4-3 and TRBJ2-2, with unresolved D. V lost 0 bases and J 4 bases, leaving 6 bases between the germline ends. Per the germline V gene, CDR1 is LGHNA and CDR2 is YSLEER. The CDR3 contains 14 residues. The CDR3 sequence is CASSQEWGTGELFF. The CDR3 region has the DNA TGCGCCAGCAGCCAAGAGTGGGGCACCGGGGAGCTGTTTTTT.

V gene TRBV9 combines with J gene TRBJ2-7; 9 positions agree with TRBD2. The germline V gene encodes CDR1 SGDLS and CDR2 YYNGEE. The CDR3 runs to 14 residues. Unmatched junction bases numbered 4, after V lost 3 bases and J lost 3 bases. This chain's CDR3 is CASSASGVGYEQYF. CDR3 coding DNA: TGTGCCAGCAGCGCTAGCGGGGTTGGCTACGAGCAGTACTTC.

The chain joins TRBV2 to TRBJ1-1; no firm D call. The germline V gene has CDR1 SNHLY and CDR2 FYNNEI. There are 11 residues in the CDR3. V dropped 4 bases and J dropped 2 bases, with 2 bases sitting between them. The CDR3 DNA is TGTGCCAGCAGTGTTAACACTGAAGCTTTCTTT. Its protein product is CASSVNTEAFF.